These 3 T cell receptor beta chains were all obtained from the same sample, sequenced in a study of shared clonotypes between healthy human individuals. The data were produced by immunoSEQ multiplex PCR, yet TCRdb's version contains in-frame clones alone and is incomplete. Of roughly 2 million clones detected, about 95% appear once; the ten largest clones hold approximately 1.2%. In the naive CD8 group, cells lacked CD45RO and were positively selected for CCR7, so terminally differentiated effector memory CD45RA+ cells were left out. The specimen was naive CD8+ T cells sorted from blood. All receptors derive from a man aged 18 to 29 in good health.

The chain is built from TRBV27 and TRBJ2-1; 8 bases align to TRBD2. The CDR3 runs 17 residues. Germline values: CDR1 MNHEY, CDR2 SMNVEV (reference sequence). V lost 3 bases and J lost 3; bases outside the gene matches: 10. DNA for the CDR3: TGTGCCAGCAGTTTGGGTTTCGGGACTAGAGTCTACAATGAGCAGTTCTTC. It translates to CASSLGFGTRVYNEQFF.

The chain uses TRBV5-4 and TRBJ2-2; D is undetermined. This CDR3 is built from 15 residues. Germline V lookup: CDR1 SGHNT, CDR2 YYREEE (reference sequence). V was clipped by 0 bases and J by 4 bases, with 10 bases between them. The CDR3 DNA is TGTGCCAGCAGCTTGGAGGCCCTGTCCACCGGGGAGCTGTTTTTT. Translation: CASSLEALSTGELFF. The entire variable domain, with the rest obtained from reference TRBV5-4 and TRBJ2-2, is as follows: ETGVTQSPTHLIKTRGQQVTLRCSSQSGHNTVSWYQQALGQGPQFIFQYYREEENGRGNFPPRFSGLQFPNYSSELNVNALELDDSALYLCASSLEALSTGELFFGEGSRLTVL.

The rearrangement joins TRBV4-2 to TRBJ1-1, with D hard to call. Germline V lookup: CDR1 LGHNA, CDR2 YNFKEQ. CDR3 size: 12 residues. The V gene lost 1 base and the J gene lost 8 bases, with 8 bases spanning the gap. The CDR3 DNA sequence: TGTGCCAGCAGCCAAGGAGGCCCAGAAGCTTTCTTT. As protein: CASSQGGPEAFF.